Listed here is a single T cell receptor beta chain. This specimen comes from a study of blood T cell repertoires in COVID-19. At the level of the study: Whether acute or convalescent, the COVID-19 samples came from the United States, Italy and Spain. The cDNA or gDNA used as material had been derived from T cells, B-cell-depleted T cells, or PBMCs.

Only in-frame clones appear in the TCRdb table, and some are missing; sequencing was by immunoSEQ multiplex PCR. This sample has roughly 200,000 clones; approximately 92% occur once, and the top ten carry about 2.2%. Participants had their cohort set by participant-reported clinical history. From germline, CDR1 is KGHSH and CDR2 LQKENI. V was pared by 5 bases and J by 4 bases, with 11 bases of the junction left unmatched. This CDR3 is 16 amino acids long. V gene TRBV18 combines with J gene TRBJ2-5; 9 bases align to TRBD1. Sequencing used PBMCs or T cells enriched from blood (not recorded which). The sequence was obtained from a woman between 40 and 55 years old with acute COVID-19. The CDR3 DNA reads TGTGCCAGCTCATTAACCCAGGGACAGGGTCGAGAGACCCAGTACTTC. Its translation is CASSLTQGQGRETQYF.